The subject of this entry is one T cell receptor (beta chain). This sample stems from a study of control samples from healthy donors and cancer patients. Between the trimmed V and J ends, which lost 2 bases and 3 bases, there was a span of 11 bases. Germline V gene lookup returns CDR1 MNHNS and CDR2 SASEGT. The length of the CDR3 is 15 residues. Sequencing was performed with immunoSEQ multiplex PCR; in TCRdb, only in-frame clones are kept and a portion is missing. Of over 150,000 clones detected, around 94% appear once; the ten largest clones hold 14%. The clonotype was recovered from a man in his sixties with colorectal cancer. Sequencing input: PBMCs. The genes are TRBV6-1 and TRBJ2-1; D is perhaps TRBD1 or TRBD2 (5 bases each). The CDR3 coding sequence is TGTGCCAGCAGTGAAACCGGGACGGACTACAATGAGCAGTTCTTC. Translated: CASSETGTDYNEQFF.